The 9 T cell receptor beta chains below all came from one sample that was sequenced in a study of beta chain features in type 1 diabetes. Investigators reverse transcribed all isolated RNA, so they sequenced expressed TCRB transcripts. Assay used: immunoSEQ multiplex PCR; TCRdb lists only in-frame clones, some missing. The sample comprises about 220,000 clones, roughly 11% of which are singletons, and approximately 1.5% rests with the top ten. The sample consisted of central memory CD4+ T cells from blood. Every receptor here comes from a young man in good health.

The chain joins TRBV21-1 to TRBJ2-1; the table gives TRBD1 as D, unverified against the DNA. TRBV21-1 is a known pseudogene. This CDR3 is built from 15 residues. CDR3 DNA sequence: TGTGCCAGCAGCAGGAGGCAGGGGGTGGGCGATGAGCAGTTCTTC. The encoded protein is CASSRRQGVGDEQFF.

J is TRBJ2-1 and V is TRBV7-9; 8 bases map to TRBD1. The length of the CDR3 is 12 residues. V was clipped by 5 bases and J by 9 bases; unmatched bases: 3. Per germline, CDR1 SEHNR and CDR2 FQNEAQ (reference sequence). The CDR3 region is CASSAGGREQFF. DNA for the CDR3: TGTGCCAGCAGCGCAGGGGGCCGTGAGCAGTTCTTC.

The chain uses TRBV5-6 and TRBJ2-3, with 7 bases identical to TRBD1. The CDR3 has 15 amino acids. Trimming cost V 4 bases and J 6 bases; bases outside gene matches: 11. Germline-derived CDR1 and CDR2 are SGHDT and YYEEEE. The CDR3 DNA follows: TGTGCCAGCAGCGCAAGACAGGGTGCGAGGGATACGCAGTATTTT. Translated: CASSARQGARDTQYF.

The chain joins TRBV7-3 to TRBJ2-3; no clear D gene. The CDR3 consists of 15 residues. Germline CDR1 reads SGHTA; CDR2 reads FQGTGA. Trimming cost V 5 bases and J 0 bases, with 12 bases left between them. Here the CDR3 reads CASSTSGRSTDTQYF. CDR3 nucleotide sequence: TGTGCCAGCAGCACTTCTGGGCGCAGCACAGATACGCAGTATTTT.

This clone occurred many times. The chain uses TRBV29-1 and TRBJ2-3; D gene uncertain. From germline, CDR1 is SQVTM and CDR2 ANQGSEA. The CDR3 length is 12 residues. V lost 2 bases and J lost 4, with 7 bases in between. CDR3 sequence: CSVEKGSDTQYF. The CDR3 nucleotides read TGCAGCGTTGAAAAGGGTTCAGATACGCAGTATTTT.

This clone was observed at least ten times. The chain combines TRBV21-1 with TRBJ1-2; no check of the table's D call, TRBD1, against the DNA was made. TRBV21-1 is given as a pseudogene. The CDR3 is 16 amino acids. CDR3 DNA: TGTGCCAGCAGCACCGAAGTACAGGGGGCGATCGTAGGCTACACCTTC. Amino acids: CASSTEVQGAIVGYTF.

A remark on this clone: Other nucleotide sequences from this sample produce the same CDR3. The rearrangement uses TRBV29-1 and TRBJ1-1; 7 bases are a match to TRBD1. The CDR3 has 13 amino acids. V was clipped by 6 bases and J by 5 bases; unmatched bases: 9. Per germline, CDR1 SQVTM and CDR2 ANQGSEA. CDR3 residues: CSVAVDRRTEAFF. The DNA for the CDR3 is TGCAGCGTGGCGGTGGACAGGAGGACTGAAGCTTTCTTT. The entire variable domain, with the rest obtained from reference TRBV29-1 and TRBJ1-1, is as follows: SAVISQKPSRDICQRGTSLTIQCQVDSQVTMMFWYRQQPGQSLTLIATANQGSEATYESGFVIDKFPISRPNLTFSTLTVSNMSPEDSSIYLCSVAVDRRTEAFFGQGTRLTVV.

Comment on this clone: The junction differs from germline at one of its ends, possibly a read error. The chain joins TRBV11-2 to TRBJ2-7, with 7 bases lining up with TRBD1. The CDR3 extends over 14 amino acids. Looked up from germline, CDR1 is SGHAT and CDR2 is FQNNGV. The CDR3 here is CASSQDRSSDEQYF. As DNA, the CDR3 is TGTGCCAGCAGCCAGGACAGGTCCTCCGACGAGCAGTACTTC.

This clone occurred a few times. CDR3: CASSAGLAGGTPYEQYF. The CDR3 nucleotides are TGTGCCAGCAGCGCGGGACTAGCGGGAGGCACCCCCTACGAGCAGTACTTC. This chain joins TRBV5-4 and TRBJ2-7, with TRBD2 identical over 15 bases. Germline V CDR1 and CDR2: SGHNT, YYREEE (reference sequence). Trimming took 4 bases from V and 2 from J; bases not matched to a gene: 7. CDR3 size: 17 residues.